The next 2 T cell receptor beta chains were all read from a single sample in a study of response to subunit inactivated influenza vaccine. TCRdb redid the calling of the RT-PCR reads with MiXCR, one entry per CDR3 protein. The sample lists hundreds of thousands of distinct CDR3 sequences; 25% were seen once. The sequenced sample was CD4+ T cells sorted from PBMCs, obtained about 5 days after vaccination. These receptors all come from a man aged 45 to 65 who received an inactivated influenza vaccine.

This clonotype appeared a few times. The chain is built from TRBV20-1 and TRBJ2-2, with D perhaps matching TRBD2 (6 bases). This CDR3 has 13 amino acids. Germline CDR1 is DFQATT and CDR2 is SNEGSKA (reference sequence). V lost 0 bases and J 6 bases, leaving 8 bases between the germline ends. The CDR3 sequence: CSARDPGAGELFF. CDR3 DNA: TGCAGTGCTAGAGATCCGGGGGCCGGGGAGCTGTTTTTT.

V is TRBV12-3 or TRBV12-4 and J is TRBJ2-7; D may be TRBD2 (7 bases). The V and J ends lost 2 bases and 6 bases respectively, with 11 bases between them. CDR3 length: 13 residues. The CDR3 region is CASSLREGGEQYF. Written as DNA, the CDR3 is TGTGCCAGCAGTTTAAGGGAGGGGGGCGAGCAGTACTTC.